This T cell receptor beta chain emerged from a study of cytomegalovirus exposure and HLA in healthy donors. At the level of the study: Genotyping showed 75% to 90% of approximately 430 donors falling in the Caucasian-associated ancestry cluster.

The germline V gene has CDR1 SGHRS and CDR2 YFSETQ. Trimming cost V 0 bases and J 6 bases; bases outside gene matches: 2. This CDR3 is built from 15 residues. Vbeta (60) and Jbeta (13) primers were used in the PCR. The assay was immunoSEQ multiplex PCR, and TCRdb's table has in-frame clones only and misses some. Seen here are roughly 100,000 clones, about 81% observed once, and the top ten hold more than 4.5%. This clone was recorded a few times. The antigen remains unidentified. General study findings and limits: Clonal expansion, a later analysis showed, was greater in HLA-associated TCR beta chains than in equally common others. A list of 150 to 200 TCR beta chains associated with cytomegalovirus was given. An Asian-associated ancestry cluster reportedly showed fewer N-insertions than the approximately 670-donor mean in a later analysis.

The TCR sequence derives from a man aged 40-49 years in good health and CMV-seropositive. This chain joins TRBV5-1 and TRBJ1-5; TRBD1 matches 11 bases. Specimen: PBMCs. The CDR3 DNA follows: TGCGCCAGCAGCTTGGAGGGGACAGGGGGTCAGCCCCAGCATTTT. Translated, it gives CASSLEGTGGQPQHF.